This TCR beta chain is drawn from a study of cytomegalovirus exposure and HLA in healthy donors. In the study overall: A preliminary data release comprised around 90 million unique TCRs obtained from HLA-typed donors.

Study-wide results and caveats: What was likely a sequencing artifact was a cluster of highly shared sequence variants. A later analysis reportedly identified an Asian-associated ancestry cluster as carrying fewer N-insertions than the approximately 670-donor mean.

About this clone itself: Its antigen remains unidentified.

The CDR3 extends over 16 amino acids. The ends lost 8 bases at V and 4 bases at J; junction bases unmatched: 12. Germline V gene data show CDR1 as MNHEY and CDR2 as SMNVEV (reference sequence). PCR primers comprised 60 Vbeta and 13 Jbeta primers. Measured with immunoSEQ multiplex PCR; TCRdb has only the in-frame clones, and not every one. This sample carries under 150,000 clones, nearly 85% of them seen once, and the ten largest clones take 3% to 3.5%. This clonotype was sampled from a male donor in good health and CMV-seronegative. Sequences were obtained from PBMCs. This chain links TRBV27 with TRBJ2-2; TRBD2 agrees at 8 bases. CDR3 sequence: CASQRTSFALTGELFF. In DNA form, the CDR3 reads TGTGCCAGCCAAAGGACTAGCTTCGCTCTCACCGGGGAGCTGTTTTTT.